A selection of T cell receptor beta chains follows, all from one sample in a study of shared clonotypes between healthy human individuals. Assay: immunoSEQ multiplex PCR; the TCRdb copy retains only in-frame clones and omits some. This repertoire shows around 1,900,000 clones, just under 95% found once; its top ten account for around 1.7%. Sequenced sample: naive CD8+ T cells from PBMCs. The origin of the receptors is a man aged 18 to 29 in good health. Some clones in this sample may be carry-over from other donors' samples. CDR3s include the opening cysteine and the closing phenylalanine or tryptophan. A D gene is named only where the DNA matches it firmly. A row's size may be missing; if present it is once, few, many or a size class.

v_gene	d_gene	abundance	j_gene	CDR3nt	CDR3aa
TRBV19	NA	once	TRBJ1-5	TGTGCCAGTAGTATGGGAGGACCGCGCAATCAGCCCCAGCATTTT	CASSMGGPRNQPQHF
TRBV7-9	TRBD1	NA	TRBJ1-2	TGTGCCAGCTTCCTCTTGGACAGGACATATGGCTACACCTTC	CASFLLDRTYGYTF
TRBV30	NA	NA	TRBJ1-1	TGTGCCTGGAGTGTGATCAACACTGAAGCTTTCTTT	CAWSVINTEAFF
TRBV7-9	NA	few	TRBJ1-1	TGTGCCAGCAGCTTAGACAGCACTGAAGCTTTCTTT	CASSLDSTEAFF
TRBV5-6	NA	NA	TRBJ1-5	TGTGCCAGCAGCTTCGGGAGGGGGACCCTTCAGCCCCAGCATTTT	CASSFGRGTLQPQHF
TRBV7-2	NA	NA	TRBJ2-1	TGTGCCAGCAGCTTTACCCCGAAGAATGAGCAGTTCTTC	CASSFTPKNEQFF
TRBV19	NA	NA	TRBJ2-3	TGTGCCAGTAGTATTACGGCGGATACGCAGTATTTT	CASSITADTQYF
TRBV14	NA	NA	TRBJ2-1	TGTGCCAGCAGCCAAGTCAAGCCGGGAGTGGGTGAGCAGTTCTTC	CASSQVKPGVGEQFF
TRBV27	TRBD1	NA	TRBJ1-2	TGTGCCAGCGGTCTGGGACAGAGCTATGGCTACACCTTC	CASGLGQSYGYTF
TRBV15	NA	NA	TRBJ2-1	TGTGCCACCAGCAGAGATTCCCCACGGGTCTCCTACAATGAGCAGTTCTTC	CATSRDSPRVSYNEQFF
TRBV4-1	NA	once	TRBJ2-7	TGCGCCAGCAGCCAAGATTCGTGGCAGGGGTCCTACGAGCAGTACTTC	CASSQDSWQGSYEQYF
TRBV2	TRBD1	NA	TRBJ2-1	TGTGCCAGCAGTCAGGACCCGCAGGGGGCATATCACTACAATGAGCAGTTCTTC	CASSQDPQGAYHYNEQFF
TRBV5-6	TRBD1	once	TRBJ2-5	TGTGCCAGCAGTTTGGTAGGGGGCAAGCGGGAGACCCAGTACTTC	CASSLVGGKRETQYF
TRBV11-1	NA	NA	TRBJ2-7	TGTGCCAGCAGCCTAGCCCAAGGGTACGAGCAGTACTTC	CASSLAQGYEQYF
TRBV18	NA	NA	TRBJ2-2	TGTGCCAGCTCACCGAGGAAGGGGCCCGGGGAGCTGTTTTTT	CASSPRKGPGELFF
TRBV28	NA	NA	TRBJ1-1	TGTGCCAGCAGTTTGAATGTTGAAGCTTTCTTT	CASSLNVEAFF
TRBV19	TRBD1	NA	TRBJ1-1	TGTGCCACCCAGTCTGTGACAGGGGAGTGGAGCACTGAAGCTTTCTTT	CATQSVTGEWSTEAFF
TRBV29-1	NA	NA	TRBJ2-6	TGCAGCGTTGAACCCGTCTCTGGGGCCAACGTCCTGACTTTC	CSVEPVSGANVLTF
TRBV6-1	TRBD1	NA	TRBJ1-5	TGTGCCAGCAGGGACAGGGTACATCCCCAGCATTTT	CASRDRVHPQHF
TRBV2	TRBD2	NA	TRBJ2-7	TGTGCCAGCAGGAAGACTAGCGGGAGGGCCCACGAGCAGTACTTC	CASRKTSGRAHEQYF
TRBV27	NA	NA	TRBJ2-6	TGTGCCAGCAGTCTACAGACGGGTATCTCTGGGGCCAACGTCCTGACTTTC	CASSLQTGISGANVLTF
TRBV7-9	NA	NA	TRBJ2-5	TGTGCCAGTCGACGACAACAGGGAATCCAAGAGACCCAGTACTTC	CASRRQQGIQETQYF
TRBV6-5	NA	NA	TRBJ1-2	TGTGCCAGCAAATCACAGGGTAACAATGGCTACACCTTC	CASKSQGNNGYTF
TRBV7-2	NA	NA	TRBJ2-2	TGTGCCAGCAGCTTAGGGCGGGTTTGGAACACCGGGGAGCTGTTTTTT	CASSLGRVWNTGELFF
TRBV4-1	TRBD2	NA	TRBJ2-1	TGCGCCAGCAGCCATGGAGTGCGGGAGGGCCACTACAATGAGCAGTTCTTC	CASSHGVREGHYNEQFF
TRBV11-2	NA	NA	TRBJ2-1	TGTGCCAGCAGCTTAGTAAGGGGGGTTGGCTCCTACAATGAGCAGTTCTTC	CASSLVRGVGSYNEQFF